These 19 T cell receptor beta chains came from one sample sequenced in a study of CXCR3-negative and CXCR3-positive naive CD8 T cells. 5' RACE that incorporated UMI labels was used to prepare the TRB cDNA libraries. TCRdb re-called the 5' RACE reads and catalogs CDR3 proteins one per entry, DNA excluded. The sample holds 100,000 to 150,000 distinct CDR3 sequences. Sequencing was carried out using naive CXCR3- CD8+ T cells from blood. Specified subset: CD45RO-CCR7+CD27+CD95- naive CD8+ T cells lacking CXCR3 (TNR3-). These TCRs come from a human donor in good health. Some clones in this sample may be carry-over from other donors' samples.

The chain has TRBV7-8 and TRBJ2-1. In germline, CDR1 is SGHVS, CDR2 FQNEAQ. The CDR3 consists of 13 residues. The CDR3: CASSLGTYNEQFF.

The V gene is TRBV12-3 or TRBV12-4, the J gene TRBJ2-7; TCRdb indicates TRBD2, and absent DNA this call remains unverified. The CDR3 sequence is 14 residues long. The CDR3 loop is CASRSDTGGNEQYF.

This chain uses TRBV6-5 with TRBJ1-1. Per the germline V gene, CDR1 is MNHEY and CDR2 is SVGAGI. This CDR3 region has 13 residues. The CDR3 spells CASSYLRNTEAFF.

The chain joins TRBV7-9 to TRBJ2-7; the D call of TRBD1 rests on TCRdb alone, since no DNA is present to check it. CDR1 SEHNR and CDR2 FQNEAQ come from the germline V gene (reference sequence). CDR3 length: 15 amino acids. CDR3 sequence: CASSLAPTGAGEQYF.

The chain has TRBV9 and TRBJ2-6; as DNA is missing, the TRBD1 call by TCRdb cannot be tested. Germline V gene lookup returns CDR1 SGDLS and CDR2 YYNGEE. The CDR3 sequence is 17 residues long. CDR3 amino acids: CASSVPGFSSGANVLTF.

The V and J genes are TRBV29-1 and TRBJ1-1. This CDR3 comprises 13 residues. The germline V gene encodes CDR1 SQVTM and CDR2 ANQGSEA. The CDR3 reads CSVVTSLEFEAFF.

V is TRBV7-9 and J is TRBJ1-1; TCRdb picks TRBD1, but there is no DNA to check that call. This CDR3 has 17 amino acids. The germline V gene encodes CDR1 SEHNR and CDR2 FQNEAQ (reference sequence). This chain's CDR3 is CASTYGQGYASYTEAFF.

The chain uses TRBV7-9 and TRBJ2-2; lacking DNA, the TRBD1 call made by TCRdb goes unchecked. The CDR3 length is 14 residues. The germline CDR1 and CDR2 sequences are SEHNR and FQNEAQ (reference sequence). CDR3 sequence: CASSLGPRTGELFF.

The chain employs TRBV30 and TRBJ1-1. The V gene's germline CDR1 is GTSNPN and CDR2 SVGIG (reference sequence). The CDR3 consists of 12 residues. CDR3 in amino acids: CAWRLQGPEAFF.

The genes are TRBV7-9 and TRBJ1-1. Germline lookup yields CDR1 SEHNR and CDR2 FQNEAQ (reference sequence). The CDR3 is 16 residues long. CDR3 sequence reads: CASSPWRRSPNTEAFF.

CDR3 residues: CASSFIENTGELFF. The chain recombines TRBV12-3 or TRBV12-4 with TRBJ2-2. CDR3 size: 14 residues.

The chain links TRBV6-2 or TRBV6-3 to TRBJ2-5; TCRdb's D call of TRBD1 is untestable without DNA. The CDR3 covers 13 residues. The V gene's germline CDR1 is MNHEY and CDR2 SVGEGT. The chain's CDR3 is CASSGQIQETRYF.

The chain carries TRBV12-3 or TRBV12-4 and TRBJ2-1; with no DNA, the TCRdb D assignment of TRBD2 cannot be verified. This CDR3 contains 17 residues. CDR3: CASSSAGTSGGDNEQFF.

The chain carries TRBV4-2 and TRBJ2-7; the D gene TCRdb calls, TRBD1, cannot be checked with no DNA. This CDR3 has 15 amino acids. Looked up from germline, CDR1 is LGHNA and CDR2 is YNFKEQ. Here the CDR3 reads CASSHQGTASYEQYF.

CDR3 in amino acids: CASTNRGLLSGGARNEQFF. J is TRBJ2-1 and V is TRBV12-3 or TRBV12-4; TCRdb lists TRBD2, though no DNA is available to test this call. The CDR3 consists of 19 residues.

This chain joins TRBV19 and TRBJ2-3; the TCRdb call, TRBD1, lacks DNA for checking. The CDR3 is 13 amino acids. The germline gives CDR1 LNHDA, CDR2 SQIVND (reference sequence). The chain's CDR3 is CASSMGATDTQYF. Full variable domain (rest looked up from reference TRBV19 and TRBJ2-3): DGGITQSPKYLFRKEGQNVTLSCEQNLNHDAMYWYRQDPGQGLRLIYYSQIVNDFQKGDIAEGYSVSREKKESFPLTVTSAQKNPTAFYLCASSMGATDTQYFGPGTRLTVL.

V and J are TRBV5-1 and TRBJ2-1; the D call of TRBD1 rests on TCRdb alone, since no DNA is present to check it. This CDR3 is 16 amino acids long. The V gene's germline CDR1 is SGHRS and CDR2 YFSETQ. The CDR3 sequence is CASRLSGTGIYNEQFF.

The rearrangement links TRBV27 to TRBJ1-5; TCRdb's D gene call, TRBD1, goes unchecked for lack of DNA. The CDR3 has 13 amino acids. Germline V lookup: CDR1 MNHEY, CDR2 SMNVEV (reference sequence). CDR3: CATPLRDNQPQHF.

The chain joins TRBV4-1 to TRBJ2-1. Germline lookup yields CDR1 MGHRA and CDR2 YSYEKL. The CDR3 contains 15 residues. The CDR3 reads CASSPDQSSYNEQFF.